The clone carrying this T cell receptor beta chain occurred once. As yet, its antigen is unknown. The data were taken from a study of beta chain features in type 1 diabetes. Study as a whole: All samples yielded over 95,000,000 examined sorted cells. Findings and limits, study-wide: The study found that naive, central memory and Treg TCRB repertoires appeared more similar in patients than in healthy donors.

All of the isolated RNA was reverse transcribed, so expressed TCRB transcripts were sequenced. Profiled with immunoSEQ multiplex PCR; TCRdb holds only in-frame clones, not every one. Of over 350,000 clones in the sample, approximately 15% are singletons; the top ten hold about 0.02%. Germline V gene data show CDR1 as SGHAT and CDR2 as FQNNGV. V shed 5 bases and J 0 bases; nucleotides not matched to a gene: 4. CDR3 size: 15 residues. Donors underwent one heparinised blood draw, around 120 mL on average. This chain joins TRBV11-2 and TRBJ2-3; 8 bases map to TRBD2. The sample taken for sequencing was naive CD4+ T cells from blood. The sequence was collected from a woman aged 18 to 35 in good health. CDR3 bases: TGTGCCAGCAGCCCGCAGCGGGGGAGCACAGATACGCAGTATTTT. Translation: CASSPQRGSTDTQYF.